This is a list of T cell receptor beta chains from one sample in a study of blood T cell repertoires in COVID-19. Sequencing used immunoSEQ multiplex PCR; TCRdb keeps in-frame clones, though not all of them. The sample consists of under 45,000 clones, about 74% of them appearing once. Sequencing input: peripheral blood. These receptors all stem from a man in his sixties with active COVID-19. Each CDR3 is given with its conserved first and last residue. D genes are given only for firm matches. Rows give clone size only sometimes, using once, few, many, or a class for an expanded clone.

J,V,length,size,D,DNA,CDR3
TRBJ1-1,TRBV18,13,NA,NA,TGTGCCAGCTCACCTTTGAGGGTCACTGAAGCTTTCTTT,CASSPLRVTEAFF
TRBJ2-1,TRBV5-1,16,NA,TRBD2,TGCGCCAGCAGCTCTTTAAGCGGGGGAAAGGGCAATGAGCAGTTCTTC,CASSSLSGGKGNEQFF
TRBJ1-2,TRBV2,11,NA,NA,TGTGCCAGCAGCCCGGGCTATGGCTACACCTTC,CASSPGYGYTF
TRBJ1-2,TRBV5-1,14,NA,TRBD1,TGCGCCAGCAGCTTGGGACAGGGGGCACGAGGCTACACCTTC,CASSLGQGARGYTF
TRBJ2-5,TRBV5-1,15,once,NA,TGCGCCAGCAGCTTGAGGGGCCTGAGCCAAGAGACCCAGTACTTC,CASSLRGLSQETQYF
TRBJ1-2,TRBV6-5,13,NA,TRBD1,TGTGCCATCGGGACAGGGCACGCCTATGGCTACACCTTC,CAIGTGHAYGYTF
TRBJ1-4,TRBV10-3,13,NA,NA,TGTGCCACCACAGGTCTTAAAAATGAAAAACTGTTTTTT,CATTGLKNEKLFF
TRBJ1-1,TRBV6-2/TRBV6-3,16,NA,NA,TGTGCCAGCAGTTACGGTCGTGAAAGGGGGAACACTGAAGCTTTCTTT,CASSYGRERGNTEAFF
TRBJ2-1,TRBV5-4,16,NA,NA,TGTGCCAGCAGCTTCGGGGGTCTACAAACTAGCAATGAGCAGTTCTTC,CASSFGGLQTSNEQFF
TRBJ1-5,TRBV6-6,15,NA,TRBD1,TGTGCCAGCAGTTACGACAGGGTTGCTGATCAGCCCCAGCATTTT,CASSYDRVADQPQHF
TRBJ2-5,TRBV4-1,15,once,NA,TGCGCCAGCAGCCAACTAGGGGTTGTAGGGGAGACCCAGTACTTC,CASSQLGVVGETQYF